This paragraph covers one T cell receptor beta chain sequence. V was cut by 7 bases and J by 2 bases, with 20 bases left in between. The CDR3 is 15 amino acids. Germline V gives CDR1 DFQATT, CDR2 SNEGSKA (reference sequence). This specimen belongs to a study of blood T cells in healthy people across ages. In the study overall: Roughly one uniquely barcoded beta molecule per two T cells was captured.

A second PCR, run for roughly 6 to 11 cycles, used a sample-barcoded 5' primer plus a J-beta primer mix. TCRdb re-analysed the 5' RACE reads in MiXCR, keeping a single row per CDR3 protein. The sample records 750,000 to 1,000,000 distinct CDR3 sequences, about 27% being singletons. These data also featured in a second study, about T cells of mothers and their children. From that second work: The authors detected no persistent microchimeric T cell clones.

Material: blood. This TCR was sampled from a woman aged 40 to 50 in good health. The chain recombines TRBV20-1 with TRBJ1-2, with D possibly being TRBD1 (5 bases). The CDR3 sequence: CSVGGAFGLNYGYTF. The CDR3 DNA reads TGCAGTGTGGGGGGAGCCTTCGGTCTGAACTATGGCTACACCTTC.